Listed below are T cell receptor beta chains from one sample, sequenced in a study of T cell repertoires in cytomegalovirus infection. TCRdb redid the calling of the reads with MiXCR, one entry per CDR3 protein. In the table there are under 200,000 distinct CDR3 sequences, 8% to 10% of which are singletons. The source material was PBMCs. These receptors came from a human donor in good health (CMV status not recorded). Some clones in this sample may be carry-over from other donors' samples. The CDR3 runs from the conserved cysteine through the conserved F or W. The D gene is left open where the match is weak. Part of the rows lack a size; the others show once, few, many or a class for expanded clones.

len	abundance	d_gene	v_gene	j_gene	CDR3nt	CDR3aa
13	many	-	TRBV7-9	TRBJ1-2	TGTGCCAGCAGCGATACACCTAACTATGGCTACACCTTC	CASSDTPNYGYTF
14	few	-	TRBV28	TRBJ1-1	TGTGCCAGCAGTTCCCCTCCAGGGAACACTGAAGCTTTCTTT	CASSSPPGNTEAFF
13	-	-	TRBV29-1	TRBJ1-1	TGCAGCGCTGGGGGGTGGAGGGACACTGAAGCTTTCTTT	CSAGGWRDTEAFF
14	few	-	TRBV28	TRBJ2-7	TGTGCCAGCAGTACAATTATGACTACCTACGAGCAGTACTTC	CASSTIMTTYEQYF
15	many	-	TRBV7-6	TRBJ1-3	TGTGCCAGCAGCTTAGTTCCTAGCTCTGGAAACACCATATATTTT	CASSLVPSSGNTIYF
16	many	-	TRBV4-1	TRBJ2-1	TGCGCCAGCAGCCAAGATAAAGTAGGACTCGACGATGAGCAGTTCTTC	CASSQDKVGLDDEQFF
16	-	-	TRBV19	TRBJ1-5	TGTGCCACAAACCAGGAGCCTACCGATAGCAATCAGCCCCAGCATTTT	CATNQEPTDSNQPQHF
14	-	TRBD1	TRBV29-1	TRBJ1-6	TGCAGCGTAGGCACCGGGACAGGGGGTTCACCCCTCCACTTT	CSVGTGTGGSPLHF
15	many	-	TRBV7-2	TRBJ1-1	TGTGCCAGCAGCTTAGGACACGGGGGGAACACTGAAGCTTTCTTT	CASSLGHGGNTEAFF
16	few	TRBD1	TRBV5-4	TRBJ2-7	TGTGCCAGCAGCAGAGGACCGGGACAGGGGTCCTACGAGCAGTACTTC	CASSRGPGQGSYEQYF
10	once	-	TRBV2	TRBJ2-3	TGTGCCAGCCACACAGATACGCAGTATTTT	CASHTDTQYF
18	many	-	TRBV7-8	TRBJ2-3	TGTGCCAGCAGCTTAAGAGGTGGATTCGGGGGTAACACAGATACGCAGTATTTT	CASSLRGGFGGNTDTQYF
16	many	-	TRBV28	TRBJ2-5	TGTGCCAGCATTCCCGGCGCTAGCCGGTTAGGGGAGACCCAGTACTTC	CASIPGASRLGETQYF
17	many	-	TRBV5-4	TRBJ1-1	TGTGCCAGCAGGCCCGGAGGGTCCCCCCCGAAGGGCACTGAAGCTTTCTTT	CASRPGGSPPKGTEAFF